This T cell receptor beta chain was sequenced during a study of T cells in Graves' hyperthyroidism and ophthalmopathy (dated by TCRdb to 2018 to 2020). The study in broad terms: Peripheral blood was sampled at the time of initial diagnosis, prior to any treatment. A discovery cohort of about a hundred patients, about 40 with Graves' ophthalmopathy and 55 to 60 with stable Graves' hyperthyroidism, was used to find distinguishing TCR V-J signatures. An independent validation cohort of under 20 hyperthyroidism patients and more than 15 patients who later progressed to ophthalmopathy tested prospective prediction of ophthalmopathy. The approximately 100 discovery patients were divided at random into training and test sets in a 7:3 ratio. In addition, the study compared T-cell repertoires in thyroid tissue and in blood from about 6 Graves' hyperthyroidism patients. After blood sampling, hyperthyroidism patients were treated with methimazole at a starting dose of 30 mg daily, and ophthalmopathy patients were treated with high-dose intravenous methylprednisolone. According to the paper, TCR Vbeta CDR3 sequencing was carried out on more than 120 peripheral blood samples, which came from 40 to 45 ophthalmopathy, some 73 hyperthyroidism and approximately 17 progressor patients. What the work shows at the level of the full study, not this receptor alone: Most expanded thyroid clonotypes (frequency above 0.001) were also detected in blood, a finding suggesting that blood repertoires may reflect thyroid immune responses. In cross-validation, a model built on a 13 V-J signature told ophthalmopathy apart from stable hyperthyroidism with over 85% sensitivity and about 81% specificity, and in testing the same model reached 80%/75%. In validation, the model predicted progression to ophthalmopathy a median of about 6.5 months before onset, with roughly 71% sensitivity and 72.22% specificity. No statistical method was used to fix the sample size in advance, and group allocation was not hidden from the investigators.

In the case of this clonotype: What this receptor recognizes is not known. Qualities for individual bases were not recorded, and no much larger clone is one base off.

Stable Graves' hyperthyroidism was defined as no progression to ophthalmopathy during 18 months of follow-up. Hyperthyroidism patients were newly diagnosed, with disease duration under 2 months, and aged 18 to 65 years. Exclusion was applied to patients with uncontrolled infections, other autoimmune diseases, pregnancy or lactation. Diagnoses were established on the basis of clinical symptoms, serum thyroxine and TRAb, thyroid ultrasound, and orbital computed tomography. PBMCs were separated from 8 to 10 ml of fresh peripheral blood using Ficoll-Paque density gradient centrifugation. Trizol reagent was used to extract total RNA, and RNA quality was then checked on an Agilent 2100 Bioanalyzer. The TCR beta CDR3 regions were amplified from RNA transcripts. The first round of RT-PCR for the TCR CDR3 was performed with the HTBI primer set and the Qiagen OneStep RT-PCR kit. Libraries were constructed in a second round of multiplex PCR, after which size selection and purification were performed. Libraries were sequenced paired-end with 100 bp reads on an Illumina HiSeq2000. The original pipeline was this. SOAPnuke was used to process the raw data, removing reads that contained adapters or uncalled bases, had a mean Phred below 15, or lacked an exact match to the constant primer or identifier. COPE v1.2.5 was used to merge the high-quality paired reads, and each unique nucleotide sequence was defined as a clonotype. MiTCR v1.1 was used to align the clonotypes against IMGT TRBV, TRBD and TRBJ reference segments. Only V-J combinations with frequency above 0.0001, covering 99% to 99.2% of repertoires, were analysed. A TCS score was defined as the ratio between F50 (clonal expansion) and ExV (chaos), using BLOSUM62-based TCRdist between CDR3 peptides within each V-J. Welch's t-statistics and random forest reduced approximately 520 V-J features to about 13, which were used in a naive Bayes classifier (R e1071). TCRdb applied fastp at Q25 and MiXCR to the public reads, then kept only in-frame beta chains. A single entry per CDR3 protein holds the most common genes and DNA from its merged rows. These V and J calls derive from TCRdb rather than the authors' analysis. The sample has a few hundred thousand distinct CDR3 sequences on record, about 13% of them singletons. Clones ranked in the top ten supply around 9.2% of the sample.

This sequence originates from a woman under 30 with Graves' hyperthyroidism. The sequenced material came from blood.

The CDR3: CSARDRGMAEQFF. Read as DNA, the sequence is TGCAGTGCTAGGGACAGGGGTATGGCTGAGCAGTTCTTC. This receptor chain uses TRBV20-1 and TRBJ2-1; the junction holds 9 bases that match TRBD1. Inclusive of the bounding cysteine and phenylalanine, the CDR3 is 13 residues long. CDR3 DNA only is kept here, 39 bases in frame from base 1. V lost 3 bases and J lost 9 bases, and the count of bases not matched to a germline gene is 6. As encoded in the germline V gene (reference sequence), CDR1 is DFQATT while CDR2 is SNEGSKA.